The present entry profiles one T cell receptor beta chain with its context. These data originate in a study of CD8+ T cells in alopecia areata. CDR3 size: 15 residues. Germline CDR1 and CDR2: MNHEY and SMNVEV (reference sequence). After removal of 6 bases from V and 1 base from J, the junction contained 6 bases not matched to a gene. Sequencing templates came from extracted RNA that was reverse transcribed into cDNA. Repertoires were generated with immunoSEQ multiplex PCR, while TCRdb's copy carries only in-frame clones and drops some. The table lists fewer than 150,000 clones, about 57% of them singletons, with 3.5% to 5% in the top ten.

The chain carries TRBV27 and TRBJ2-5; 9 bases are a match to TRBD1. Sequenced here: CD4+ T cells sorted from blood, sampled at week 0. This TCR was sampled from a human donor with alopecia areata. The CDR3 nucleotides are TGTGCCAGCAGGGGGAGGACAGGGGTCCAAGAGACCCAGTACTTC. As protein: CASRGRTGVQETQYF.